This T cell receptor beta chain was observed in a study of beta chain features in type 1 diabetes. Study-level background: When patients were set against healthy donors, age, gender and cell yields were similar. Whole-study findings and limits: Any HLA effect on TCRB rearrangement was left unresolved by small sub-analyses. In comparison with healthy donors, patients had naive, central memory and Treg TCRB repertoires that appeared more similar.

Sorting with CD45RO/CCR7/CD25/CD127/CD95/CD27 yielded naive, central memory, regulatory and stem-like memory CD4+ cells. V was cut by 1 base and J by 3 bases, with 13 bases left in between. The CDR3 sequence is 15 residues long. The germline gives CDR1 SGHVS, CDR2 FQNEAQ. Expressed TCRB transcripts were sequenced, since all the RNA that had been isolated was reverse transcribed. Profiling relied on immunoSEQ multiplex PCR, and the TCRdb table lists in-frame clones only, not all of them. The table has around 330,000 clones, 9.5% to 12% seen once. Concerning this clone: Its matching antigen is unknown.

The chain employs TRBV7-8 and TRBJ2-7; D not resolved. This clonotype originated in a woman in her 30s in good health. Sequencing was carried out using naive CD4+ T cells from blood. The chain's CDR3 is CASSLGRSRNYEQYF. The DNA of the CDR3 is TGTGCCAGCAGCTTAGGACGGTCTAGGAACTACGAGCAGTACTTC.